This T cell receptor (beta chain) was found in a study of cytomegalovirus exposure and HLA in healthy donors. Germline CDR1 is LNHNV and CDR2 is YYDKDF (reference sequence). The CDR3 is 14 amino acids. Germline trimming cut 5 bases from V and 6 bases from J; bases unmatched to any gene: 5. Overall study findings and caveats: The study labeled 164 TCR beta chains cytomegalovirus-associated.

Researchers ran the PCR with 60 Vbeta and 13 Jbeta primers. Assay used: immunoSEQ multiplex PCR; TCRdb lists only in-frame clones, some missing. The sample holds over 130,000 clones, around 75% seen once. This clone was counted a few times. Its antigen is as yet unknown. V is TRBV15 and J is TRBJ2-1; 9 bases agree with TRBD1. This receptor was identified in a woman in her twenties or thirties in good health and CMV-seronegative. The sample comprised PBMCs. CDR3 in amino acids: CATSLQGAGNEQFF. CDR3 in DNA: TGTGCCACCAGCCTACAGGGGGCGGGCAATGAGCAGTTCTTC.